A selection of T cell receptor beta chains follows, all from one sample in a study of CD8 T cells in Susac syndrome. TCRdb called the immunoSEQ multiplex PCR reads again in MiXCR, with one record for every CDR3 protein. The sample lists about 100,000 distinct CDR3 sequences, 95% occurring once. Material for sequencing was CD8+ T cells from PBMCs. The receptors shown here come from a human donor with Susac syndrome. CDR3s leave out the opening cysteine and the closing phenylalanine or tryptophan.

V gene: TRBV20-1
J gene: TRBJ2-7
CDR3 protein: SATRRGTSGSYEQY

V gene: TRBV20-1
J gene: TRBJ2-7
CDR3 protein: SATGTSVYEQY

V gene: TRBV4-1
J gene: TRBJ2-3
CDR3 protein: ASSQELAPSTDTQY

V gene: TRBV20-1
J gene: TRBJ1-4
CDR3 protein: SAARTWEGDEKLF

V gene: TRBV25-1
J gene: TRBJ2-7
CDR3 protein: ASSDSDSSYEQY

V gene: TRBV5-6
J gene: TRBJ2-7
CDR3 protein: ASSLWGQVWQDEQY

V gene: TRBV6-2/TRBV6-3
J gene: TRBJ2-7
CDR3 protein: ASSLPGLEGD

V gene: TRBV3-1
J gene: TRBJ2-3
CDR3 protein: ASSQAGRGGTDTQY

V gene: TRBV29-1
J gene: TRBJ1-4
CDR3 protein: SVGGAGEKLF

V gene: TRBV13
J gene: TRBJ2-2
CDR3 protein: ASSLAANTGELF

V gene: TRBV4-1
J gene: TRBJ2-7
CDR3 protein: ASSQPGPGEQY

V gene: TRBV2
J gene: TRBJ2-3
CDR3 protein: ASSGAPTSGRARDTQY

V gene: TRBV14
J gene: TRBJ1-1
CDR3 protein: ASSHHTNEAF